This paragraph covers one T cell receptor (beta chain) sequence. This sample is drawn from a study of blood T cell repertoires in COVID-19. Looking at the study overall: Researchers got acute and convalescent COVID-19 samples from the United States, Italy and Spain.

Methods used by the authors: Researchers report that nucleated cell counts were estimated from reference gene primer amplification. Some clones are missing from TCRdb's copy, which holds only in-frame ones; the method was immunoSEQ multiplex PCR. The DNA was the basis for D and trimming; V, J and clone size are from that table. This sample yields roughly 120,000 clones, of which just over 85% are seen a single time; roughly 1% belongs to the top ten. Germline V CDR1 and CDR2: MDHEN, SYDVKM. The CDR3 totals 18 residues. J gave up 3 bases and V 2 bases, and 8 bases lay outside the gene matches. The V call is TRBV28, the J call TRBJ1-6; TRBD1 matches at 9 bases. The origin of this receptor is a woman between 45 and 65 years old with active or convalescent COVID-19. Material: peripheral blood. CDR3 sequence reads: CASSLPPGQGFYNSPLHF. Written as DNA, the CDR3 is TGTGCCAGCAGTTTACCCCCGGGACAGGGATTCTATAATTCACCCCTCCACTTT.